This T cell receptor (beta chain) emerged from a study of T cell responses to AZD1222 COVID-19 vaccine. In the study overall: Pooled in the analysis were second doses at about 4 or about 12 weeks.

Produced via immunoSEQ multiplex PCR; TCRdb's table is partial and in-frame only. The data show some 92,000 clones, approximately 87% seen once. In the case of this clone: What it binds is not known.

Study outcomes and limitations: Clonal diversity may have been underestimated, and the donors were mostly white British, with more females than males. Targeting of unmutated variant regions was reportedly seen in nearly half of spike-specific TCRs. Repertoire sampling occurred only after the peak T cell response.

V was clipped by 2 bases and J by 0 bases, with 13 bases between them. The length of the CDR3 is 16 residues. The germline gives CDR1 KGHSH, CDR2 LQKENI. Specimen: peripheral blood, collected on day 0 of AZD1222 vaccination. The chain joins TRBV18 to TRBJ1-2; D might be TRBD1 (6 bases). This clonotype originated in an adult in good health. The CDR3 bases are TGTGCCAGCTCACCAGGGACAATAACCGCTAACTATGGCTACACCTTC. Its translation: CASSPGTITANYGYTF.